These T cell receptor beta chains were read from a single sample in a study of identical twins. TCRdb recomputed calls from the 5' RACE reads with MiXCR, one row per CDR3 protein. Of 450,000 or so distinct CDR3 sequences in the sample, 13% to 15% were seen once. The same specimen was also included in a second study, on yellow fever vaccine responses in identical twins.

The specimen sequenced was CD4+ T cells sorted from blood. These receptors were taken from a woman under 30 in good health. The CDR3 runs from the conserved cysteine through the conserved F or W. The D gene is left open where the match is weak. The size entry is marked missing in some rows and otherwise reads once, few, many or a size class.

clone size	V gene	J gene	D gene	CDR3 DNA	CDR3 protein
NA	TRBV7-9	TRBJ2-7	NA	TGTGCCAGCACCCCAGGACCTTACTACGAGCAGTACTTC	CASTPGPYYEQYF
NA	TRBV9	TRBJ1-1	NA	TGTGCCAGCAGCGTCAGACAGAAGAACACTGAAGCTTTCTTT	CASSVRQKNTEAFF
few	TRBV29-1	TRBJ2-1	TRBD2	TGCAGCGTTGTTAGGCTAGCGGGCCGGTTCTTC	CSVVRLAGRFF
many	TRBV12-3/TRBV12-4	TRBJ1-4	TRBD1	TGTGCCAGCGCGGGGACAGGGATTGAAAAACTGTTTTTT	CASAGTGIEKLFF
few	TRBV7-9	TRBJ2-2	NA	TGTGCCAGCAGCACCCCAGGGACCACCGGGGAGCTGTTTTTT	CASSTPGTTGELFF
NA	TRBV11-2	TRBJ2-2	TRBD2	TGTGCCAGCAGCTTAGTCGGTTTGGCTAGCGGGGGTACCGGGGAGCTGTTTTTT	CASSLVGLASGGTGELFF
few	TRBV20-1	TRBJ1-1	NA	TGCAGTGCTAGAGATCCACAGGGATACGCTGAAGCTTTCTTT	CSARDPQGYAEAFF
few	TRBV7-2	TRBJ2-2	NA	TGTGCCAGCAGCATAGGGCCGAACACCGGGGAGCTGTTTTTT	CASSIGPNTGELFF
few	TRBV12-3/TRBV12-4	TRBJ2-1	NA	TGTGCCAGCAGTTTCGACCCCCAGAACAATGAGCAGTTCTTC	CASSFDPQNNEQFF
NA	TRBV4-3	TRBJ2-5	NA	TGCGCCAGCAGCCTTAGTCAGACCAGGCTCCAAGAGACCCAGTACTTC	CASSLSQTRLQETQYF
many	TRBV9	TRBJ2-1	TRBD2	TGTGCCAGCAGCGTTGGGACTAGCAATGAGCAGTTCTTC	CASSVGTSNEQFF
few	TRBV7-8	TRBJ1-2	NA	TGTGCCAGCAGCTTATACCCCGACGGTGGCTACACCTTC	CASSLYPDGGYTF
few	TRBV11-2	TRBJ2-1	TRBD2	TGTGCCAGCAGCTTAGGCCCCGGACTAGGAAACAATGAGCAGTTCTTC	CASSLGPGLGNNEQFF
many	TRBV20-1	TRBJ2-7	TRBD1	TGCAGTGCTAGAGAGCCGGTTACAGGGGGCGAGCAGTACTTC	CSAREPVTGGEQYF
NA	TRBV29-1	TRBJ2-5	NA	TGCAGCACCCTTAGCCCAGGGCAAGAGACCCAGTACTTC	CSTLSPGQETQYF
many	TRBV10-2	TRBJ2-7	NA	TGCGCCAGCAGTGAGTCCGGGACGGTAAATTCCTACGAGCAGTACTTC	CASSESGTVNSYEQYF
few	TRBV20-1	TRBJ2-3	NA	TGCAGTGCTAGTTTTGACAGCCCAACTAGCACAGATACGCAGTATTTT	CSASFDSPTSTDTQYF
NA	TRBV24-1	TRBJ2-5	TRBD2	TGTGCCACCAGTGATTTTATCGGACTAGCGGGGGGGAGGGAGACCCAGTACTTC	CATSDFIGLAGGRETQYF